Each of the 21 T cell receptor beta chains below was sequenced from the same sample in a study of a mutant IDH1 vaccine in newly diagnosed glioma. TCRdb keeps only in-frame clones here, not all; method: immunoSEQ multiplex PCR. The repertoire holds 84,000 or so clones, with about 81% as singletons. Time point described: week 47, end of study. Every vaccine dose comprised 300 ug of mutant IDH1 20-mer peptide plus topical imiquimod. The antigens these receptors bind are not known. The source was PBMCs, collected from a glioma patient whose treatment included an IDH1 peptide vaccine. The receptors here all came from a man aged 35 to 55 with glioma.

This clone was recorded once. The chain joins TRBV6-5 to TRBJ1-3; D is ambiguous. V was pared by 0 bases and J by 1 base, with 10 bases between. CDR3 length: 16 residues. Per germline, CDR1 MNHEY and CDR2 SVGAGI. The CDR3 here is CASSYSIVGSGNTIYF. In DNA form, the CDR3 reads TGTGCCAGCAGTTACTCGATAGTTGGGTCTGGAAACACCATATATTTT.

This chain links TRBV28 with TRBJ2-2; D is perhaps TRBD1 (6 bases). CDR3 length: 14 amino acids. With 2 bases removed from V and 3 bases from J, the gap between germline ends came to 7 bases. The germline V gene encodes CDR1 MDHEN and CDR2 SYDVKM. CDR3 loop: CASSLEGDTGELFF. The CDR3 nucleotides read TGTGCCAGCAGTTTAGAGGGGGACACCGGGGAGCTGTTTTTT. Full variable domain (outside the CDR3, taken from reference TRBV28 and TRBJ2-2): DVKVTQSSRYLVKRTGEKVFLECVQDMDHENMFWYRQDPGLGLRLIYFSYDVKMKEKGDIPEGYSVSREKKERFSLILESASTNQTSMYLCASSLEGDTGELFFGEGSRLTVL.

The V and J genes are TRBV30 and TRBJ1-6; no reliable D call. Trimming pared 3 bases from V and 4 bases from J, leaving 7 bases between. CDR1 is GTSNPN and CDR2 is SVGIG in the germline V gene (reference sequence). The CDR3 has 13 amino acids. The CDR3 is CAWSGLYNSPLHF. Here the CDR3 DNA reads TGTGCCTGGAGCGGACTGTATAATTCACCCCTCCACTTT. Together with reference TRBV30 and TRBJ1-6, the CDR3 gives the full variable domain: SQTIHQWPATLVQPVGSPLSLECTVEGTSNPNLYWYRQAAGRGLQLLFYSVGIGQISSEVPQNLSASRPQDRQFILSSKKLLLSDSGFYLCAWSGLYNSPLHFGNGTRLTVT.

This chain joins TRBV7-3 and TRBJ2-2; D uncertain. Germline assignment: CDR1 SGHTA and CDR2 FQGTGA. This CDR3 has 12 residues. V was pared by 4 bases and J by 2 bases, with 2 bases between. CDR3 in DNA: TGTGCCAGCAGCTCCAACACCGGGGAGCTGTTTTTT. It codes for CASSSNTGELFF. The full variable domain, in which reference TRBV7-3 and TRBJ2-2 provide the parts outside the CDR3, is GAGVSQTPSNKVTEKGKYVELRCDPISGHTALYWYRQSLGQGPEFLIYFQGTGAADDSGLPNDRFFAVRPEGSVSTLKIQRTERGDSAVYLCASSSNTGELFFGEGSRLTVL.

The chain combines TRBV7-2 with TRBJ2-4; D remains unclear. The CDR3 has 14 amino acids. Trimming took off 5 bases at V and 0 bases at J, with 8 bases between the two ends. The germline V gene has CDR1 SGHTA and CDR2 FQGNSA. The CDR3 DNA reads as TGTGCCAGCAGCCTCCGGCAAGCCAAAAACATTCAGTACTTC. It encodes CASSLRQAKNIQYF.

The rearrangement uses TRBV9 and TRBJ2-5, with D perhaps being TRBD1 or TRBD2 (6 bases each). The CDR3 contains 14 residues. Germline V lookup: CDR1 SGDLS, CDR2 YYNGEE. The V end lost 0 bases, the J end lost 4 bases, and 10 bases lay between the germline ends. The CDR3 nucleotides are TGTGCCAGCAGCGTAGGGGGGGCTGGAGAGACCCAGTACTTC. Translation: CASSVGGAGETQYF.

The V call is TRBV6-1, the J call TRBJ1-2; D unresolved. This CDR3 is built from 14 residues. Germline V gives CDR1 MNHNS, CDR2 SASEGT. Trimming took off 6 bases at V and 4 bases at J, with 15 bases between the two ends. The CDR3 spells CASRPWTSSYGYTF. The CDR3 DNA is TGTGCCAGCAGACCGTGGACGTCCTCCTATGGCTACACCTTC.

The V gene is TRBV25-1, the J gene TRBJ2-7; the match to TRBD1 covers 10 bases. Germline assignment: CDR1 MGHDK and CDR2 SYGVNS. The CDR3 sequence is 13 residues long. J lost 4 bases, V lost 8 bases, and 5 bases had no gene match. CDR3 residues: CASGDRGFYEQYF. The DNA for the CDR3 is TGTGCCAGCGGGGACAGGGGTTTTTACGAGCAGTACTTC.

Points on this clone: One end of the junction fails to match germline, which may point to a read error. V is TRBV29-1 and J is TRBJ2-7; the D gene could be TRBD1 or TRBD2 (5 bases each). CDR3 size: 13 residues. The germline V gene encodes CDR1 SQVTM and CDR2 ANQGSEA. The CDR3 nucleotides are TGCAGCGTGCCCGCCGAGGGGTCCTACGAGCAGTGCTTC. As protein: CSVPAEGSYEQCF.

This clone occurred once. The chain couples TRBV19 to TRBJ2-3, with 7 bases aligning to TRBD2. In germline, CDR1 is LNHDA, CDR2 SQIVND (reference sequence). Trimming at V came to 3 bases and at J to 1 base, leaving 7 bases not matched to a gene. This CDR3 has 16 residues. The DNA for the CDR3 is TGTGCCAGTAGTATCCGGCGGGGGAGTCGCACAGATACGCAGTATTTT. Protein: CASSIRRGSRTDTQYF.

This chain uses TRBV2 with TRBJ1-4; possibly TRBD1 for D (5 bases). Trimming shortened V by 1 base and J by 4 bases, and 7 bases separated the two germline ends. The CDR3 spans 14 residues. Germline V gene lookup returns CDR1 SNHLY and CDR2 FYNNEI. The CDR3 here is CASSEDRYNEKLFF. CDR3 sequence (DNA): TGTGCCAGCAGTGAAGACAGGTATAATGAAAAACTGTTTTTT.

The CDR3 DNA is TGTGCCAGCGAGCCCCTGGACAGGGGGCTATACGAGCAGTACTTC. Translated: CASEPLDRGLYEQYF. The J gene is TRBJ2-7, the V gene TRBV6-1, with TRBD1 matching over 11 bases. V gave up 8 bases and J gave up 4 bases; unmatched junction bases: 10. CDR1 is MNHNS, CDR2 SASEGT, per germline. The CDR3 consists of 15 residues.

The CDR3 loop reads CASSYSGETGNTIYF. In DNA, the CDR3 is TGCGCCAGCAGCTACTCAGGGGAGACTGGAAACACCATATATTTT. The V call is TRBV5-1, the J call TRBJ1-3; TRBD1 might be the D (6 bases). The CDR3 covers 15 residues. The germline CDR1 and CDR2 sequences are SGHRS and YFSETQ. V dropped 3 bases and J dropped 2 bases, with 12 bases sitting between them.

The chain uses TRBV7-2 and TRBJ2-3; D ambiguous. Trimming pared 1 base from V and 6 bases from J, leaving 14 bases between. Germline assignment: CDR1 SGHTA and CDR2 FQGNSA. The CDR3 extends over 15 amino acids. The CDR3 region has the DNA TGTGCCAGCAGCTTAGTCCCACAGACCATCGATACGCAGTATTTT. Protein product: CASSLVPQTIDTQYF.

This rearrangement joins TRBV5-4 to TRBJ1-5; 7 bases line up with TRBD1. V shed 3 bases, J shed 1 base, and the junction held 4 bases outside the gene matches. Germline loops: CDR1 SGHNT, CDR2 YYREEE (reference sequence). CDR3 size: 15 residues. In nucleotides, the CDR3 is TGTGCCAGCAGCTCGGGGACAGCCAGCAATCAGCCCCAGCATTTT. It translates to CASSSGTASNQPQHF.

CDR3 residues: CASSLTYPGQGDAYTF. CDR3 bases: TGTGCCAGCTCACTAACATATCCGGGACAGGGCGATGCCTACACCTTC. V is TRBV18 and J is TRBJ1-2, with TRBD1 matching 9 bases. Germline loops: CDR1 KGHSH, CDR2 LQKENI. This CDR3 is built from 16 residues. J lost 10 bases, V lost 4 bases, and 16 bases had no gene match.

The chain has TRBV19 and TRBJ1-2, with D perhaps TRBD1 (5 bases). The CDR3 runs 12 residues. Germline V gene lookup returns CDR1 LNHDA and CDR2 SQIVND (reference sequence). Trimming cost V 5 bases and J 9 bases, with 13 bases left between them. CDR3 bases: TGTGCCAGTAGTTCGGGGACTTGGCGCTACACCTTC. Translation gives CASSSGTWRYTF.

In nucleotides, the CDR3 is TGTGCCAGCAATTTGGGTGGCCCCGGAGGCCAGTACTTC. Its translation: CASNLGGPGGQYF. The rearrangement uses TRBV7-9 and TRBJ2-5, with TRBD2 as a possible D gene (5 bases). Trimming left V 7 bases short and J 10 bases short, with 19 bases between. Germline V gene sequence: CDR1 SEHNR, CDR2 FQNEAQ (reference sequence). The CDR3 extends over 13 amino acids.

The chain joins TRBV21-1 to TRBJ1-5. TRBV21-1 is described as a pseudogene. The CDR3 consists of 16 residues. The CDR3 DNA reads TGTGCCAGCAGCAAAGACCGGGGCGCCTTAGGTCAGCCCCAGCATTTT. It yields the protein CASSKDRGALGQPQHF.

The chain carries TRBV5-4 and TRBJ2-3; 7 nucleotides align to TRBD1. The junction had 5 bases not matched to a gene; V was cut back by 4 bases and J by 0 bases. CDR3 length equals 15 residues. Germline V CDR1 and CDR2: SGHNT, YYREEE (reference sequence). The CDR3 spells CASSVPTGSTDTQYF. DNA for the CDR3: TGTGCCAGCAGCGTCCCGACAGGGAGCACAGATACGCAGTATTTT.

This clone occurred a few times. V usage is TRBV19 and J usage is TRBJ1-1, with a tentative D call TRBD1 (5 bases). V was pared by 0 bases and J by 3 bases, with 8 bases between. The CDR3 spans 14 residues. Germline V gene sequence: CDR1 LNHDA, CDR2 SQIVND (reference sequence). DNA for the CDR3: TGTGCCAGTAGTATAGATCGGGGGGACACTGAAGCTTTCTTT. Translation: CASSIDRGDTEAFF.